This T cell receptor (beta chain) was recorded in a study of control samples from healthy donors and cancer patients. Here immunoSEQ multiplex PCR was the method, and the copy in TCRdb shows in-frame clones only, minus some. The sample yields under 200,000 clones, about 91% seen once. V lost 7 bases to trimming and J lost 0 bases, with 12 bases between them. There are 14 residues in the CDR3. Germline CDR1 LNHDA, CDR2 SQIVND (reference sequence). The TCR sequence derives from a woman in her 30s in good health. The J gene is TRBJ1-1, the V gene TRBV19, with TRBD1 as a possible D gene (5 bases). The sequenced material came from blood. The CDR3 region has the DNA TGTGCCAGTACCGTGACAGCTATGAACACTGAAGCTTTCTTT. It specifies CASTVTAMNTEAFF.